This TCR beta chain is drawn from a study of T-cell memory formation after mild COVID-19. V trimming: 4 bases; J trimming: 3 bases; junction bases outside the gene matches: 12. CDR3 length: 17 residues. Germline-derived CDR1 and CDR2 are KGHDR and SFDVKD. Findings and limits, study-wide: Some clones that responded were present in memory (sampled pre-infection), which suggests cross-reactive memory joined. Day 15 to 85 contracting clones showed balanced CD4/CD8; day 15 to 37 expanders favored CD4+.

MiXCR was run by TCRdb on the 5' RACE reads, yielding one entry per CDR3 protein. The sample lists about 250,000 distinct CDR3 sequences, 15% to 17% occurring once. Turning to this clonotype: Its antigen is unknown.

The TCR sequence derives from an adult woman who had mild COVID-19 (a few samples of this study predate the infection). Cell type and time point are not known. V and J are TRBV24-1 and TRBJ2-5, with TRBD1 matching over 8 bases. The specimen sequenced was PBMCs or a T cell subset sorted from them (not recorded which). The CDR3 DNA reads TGTGCCACCAGTGAGCCCATTCAGACAGGGGCCAAAGAGACCCAGTACTTC. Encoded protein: CATSEPIQTGAKETQYF.